This is a list of T cell receptor beta chains from one sample in a study of PD-1 blockade in classical Hodgkin lymphoma. TCRdb keeps only in-frame clones here, not all; method: immunoSEQ multiplex PCR. The sample holds almost 100,000 clones; roughly 92% are singletons and the top ten take 2.5% to 3.5%. Sequencing used peripheral blood mononuclear cells (PBMCs), obtained at baseline. The receptors were sampled from a human donor with classical Hodgkin lymphoma. Both conserved end residues are part of each CDR3. The D gene is left open where the match is weak.

v_gene,d_gene,CDR3aa
TRBV27,-,CASSLLGGADTQYF
TRBV28,-,CASSPTRGTGELFF
TRBV27,-,CASSFGGETQYF
TRBV18,TRBD2,CASSPRTSGSYEQYF
TRBV5-3,TRBD2,CARSGPRREVGYEQYF
TRBV7-9,-,CASSLFPSRSEQYF
TRBV19,TRBD1,CASIRSQTGAGNQPQHF
TRBV18,-,CASSPGLYQPQHF
TRBV5-1,-,CASSFSGPSYEQYF
TRBV4-1,TRBD1,CASSQPPGQRLYEQYF
TRBV28,-,CASSAGQGTEAFF
TRBV21-1,-,CASSNRTGGRNEKLFF
TRBV6-5,-,CASRGGFSNQPQHF
TRBV18,-,CASSHRDFLPYEQYF
TRBV27,-,CASSSHREYNSPLHF
TRBV10-2,-,CASSGSMNTEAFF
TRBV27,-,CASSDGNPTEGYTF
TRBV6-1,TRBD1,CASRANRGISYGYTF
TRBV5-1,-,CASSLGPGAGNTIYF
TRBV21-1,-,CADGGRGQGGNEQFF
TRBV6-1,-,CASSLTTGFSEAFF
TRBV5-1,-,CASSLGWRGPYEQYF
TRBV5-4,TRBD2,CASSATSGSYEQYF
TRBV6-5,-,CASSYSGTPDEKLFF
TRBV9,-,CASSVGGAIGNTIYF
TRBV7-2,-,CASSPPSETQYF
TRBV28,-,CASSWERYEQYF
TRBV7-9,-,CASSLAGTPYEQYF
TRBV6-6,-,CASSYPLYTF
TRBV28,-,CASREINYGYTF
TRBV25-1,-,CASFQETQYF
TRBV5-1,-,CASSLEGSSTDTQYF
TRBV28,TRBD2,CASSQGLAGGLGEQYF
TRBV7-9,TRBD1,CASSLDRANEQFF
TRBV5-1,TRBD1,CASSLTGGSVLAKNIQYF
TRBV29-1,TRBD2,CSVGSGSTQYF
TRBV27,TRBD1,CASSSSGTGVEQYF
TRBV5-1,-,CASSLVGTPGVGGYTF
TRBV7-9,-,CASSLVLMETQYF
TRBV29-1,-,CSVEGTYGYTF
TRBV10-3,-,CAISESSVGHEQYF
TRBV28,TRBD1,CATPRDRGNYGYTF
TRBV25-1,TRBD2,CASSESRLAGTYEQYF
TRBV19,TRBD1,CASSRSGTGVTADTQYF
TRBV30,-,CAWSVRRRADYNEQFF
TRBV7-3,TRBD1,CASSRQGANTGELFF
TRBV5-6,-,CASSLGPRVGGIYGYTF
TRBV28,-,CASSLPAGRYSYNEQFF
TRBV15,TRBD1,CATSRGTGTGHTQYF
TRBV7-3,-,CASSPSGGMTGELFF